The entry below describes one T cell receptor (beta chain). Its antigen is unknown. Germline values: CDR1 ENHRY, CDR2 SYGVKD. The CDR3 extends over 13 amino acids. V was cut by 4 bases and J by 3 bases, with 7 bases left in between. The data originate from a study of shared clonotypes between healthy human individuals. Study outcomes and limitations: Large sequencing depth failed to make sorted-subset sequencing complete, rarefaction showed. Generation probabilities were higher for clonotypes shared across all four sorted-subset donors than for unshared ones.

Here immunoSEQ multiplex PCR was the method, and the copy in TCRdb shows in-frame clones only, minus some. The sample gives millions of clones, 85% to 95% of which show up once; about 0.13% is in the top ten. V gene TRBV10-3 combines with J gene TRBJ1-3; D gene unclear. The material sequenced was naive CD4+ T cells sorted from blood. Subset defined: CD45RA+ positively selected. The clonotype originates from a man between 18 and 35 years old in good health. The CDR3 DNA sequence: TGTGCCATCAGTGTCGCCAGTGGAAACACCATATATTTT. Encoded protein: CAISVASGNTIYF.